Below, 29 T cell receptor beta chains from the same sample are listed, as sequenced in a study of shared clonotypes between healthy human individuals. Sequencing used immunoSEQ multiplex PCR; TCRdb keeps in-frame clones, though not all of them. Of 900,000 to 1,200,000 clones listed, around 78% are singletons. The sequenced material came from memory CD4+ T cells from PBMCs. Noted subset: CD45RA-negative fraction. The source is a man younger than 35 in good health. Some clones in this sample may be carry-over from other donors' samples.

V is TRBV6-5 and J is TRBJ2-1; D remains ambiguous. CDR1 is MNHEY, CDR2 SVGAGI, per germline. The V and J ends lost 8 bases and 2 bases respectively, with 7 bases between them. The CDR3 is 12 residues long. CDR3 in DNA: TGTGCCAGCCAAAAGACCTACAATGAGCAGTTCTTC. Protein: CASQKTYNEQFF.

The rearrangement links TRBV7-3 to TRBJ1-2; unclear D gene. V shed 5 bases and J shed 4 bases, with 14 bases lying between them. The germline V gene has CDR1 SGHTA and CDR2 FQGTGA. This CDR3 contains 14 residues. CDR3 sequence reads: CASSLSRGTYGYTF. The CDR3, as DNA: TGTGCCAGCAGCCTATCCCGCGGTACCTATGGCTACACCTTC.

This clone was seen more than once but under ten times. The CDR3 DNA sequence: TGTGCCAGCAGTCCGGACAGGGAAAGCTATGGCTACACCTTC. Encoded protein: CASSPDRESYGYTF. The genes are TRBV6-6 and TRBJ1-2, with 8 positions matching TRBD1. The CDR3 has 14 residues. V lost 5 bases and J lost 4; bases outside the gene matches: 6. Germline CDR1 is MNHNY and CDR2 is SVGAGI (reference sequence).

This clone was seen more than once but under ten times. This chain joins TRBV2 and TRBJ1-1; 8 bases fit TRBD1. This CDR3 comprises 14 residues. In germline, CDR1 is SNHLY, CDR2 FYNNEI. V dropped 3 bases and J dropped 6; count of bases not matched to a gene: 6. The CDR3 sequence is CASSDDRGGSEAFF. CDR3 bases: TGTGCCAGCAGTGACGACAGGGGAGGCTCTGAAGCTTTCTTT.

This chain connects TRBV7-2 to TRBJ2-5, with 11 bases fitting TRBD2. The V and J ends lost 5 bases and 5 bases, in that order; junction bases with no gene match: 10. The V gene's germline CDR1 is SGHTA and CDR2 FQGNSA. The CDR3 totals 16 residues. The CDR3 reads CASSRPVAGGIETQYF. The CDR3 DNA reads as TGTGCCAGCAGCCGGCCGGTAGCGGGAGGGATCGAGACCCAGTACTTC.

This clone was counted many times. The same CDR3 arises from other DNA sequences in this sample as well. The rearrangement uses TRBV29-1 and TRBJ2-1; the D is unclear. V lost 4 bases, J lost 0 bases, and 7 bases lay in between. Germline CDR1 SQVTM, CDR2 ANQGSEA. This CDR3 has 13 residues. In nucleotides, the CDR3 is TGCAGCGTTGTCCCCGGCTCCTACAATGAGCAGTTCTTC. Amino acids: CSVVPGSYNEQFF.

This clone has a handful of counts. J is TRBJ1-2 and V is TRBV28; D gene uncertain. This CDR3 comprises 12 residues. Per the germline V gene, CDR1 is MDHEN and CDR2 is SYDVKM. Between the trimmed V and J ends, which lost 5 bases and 7 bases, there was a span of 11 bases. The CDR3 bases are TGTGCCAGCAGTGCCCTCCCCCGTGGCTACACCTTC. The encoded protein is CASSALPRGYTF.

This clone showed up just a few times. The chain has TRBV19 and TRBJ2-1, with a tentative D call TRBD2 (6 bases). The germline V and J ends were trimmed by 4 bases and 3 bases, with 10 bases remaining between them. Germline loops: CDR1 LNHDA, CDR2 SQIVND (reference sequence). This CDR3 comprises 14 residues. The CDR3, as DNA: TGTGCCAGTAGTAGCGGGGAGTACTACAATGAGCAGTTCTTC. Protein sequence: CASSSGEYYNEQFF. The variable domain in full, with the rest retrieved from reference TRBV19 and TRBJ2-1, is DGGITQSPKYLFRKEGQNVTLSCEQNLNHDAMYWYRQDPGQGLRLIYYSQIVNDFQKGDIAEGYSVSREKKESFPLTVTSAQKNPTAFYLCASSSGEYYNEQFFGPGTRLTVL.

This clone was seen a handful of times. The rearrangement links TRBV2 to TRBJ2-7; a weak D match, TRBD1 (5 bases). Trimming left V 7 bases short and J 3 bases short, with 13 bases between. Germline lookup yields CDR1 SNHLY and CDR2 FYNNEI. The CDR3 consists of 13 residues. The CDR3 reads CASTDRALYEQYF. For the CDR3, the DNA is TGTGCCAGCACAGACAGAGCCCTCTACGAGCAGTACTTC.

The genes are TRBV6-5 and TRBJ2-2; D is possibly TRBD2 (5 bases). The ends were cut back, 6 bases at V and 2 bases at J, with 10 bases in the middle. The CDR3 is 14 residues long. Germline CDR1 and CDR2: MNHEY and SVGAGI. The CDR3: CASRDRGNTGELFF. The CDR3 DNA follows: TGTGCCAGCAGGGACCGGGGAAACACCGGGGAGCTGTTTTTT.

The chain uses TRBV14 and TRBJ1-2; D not resolved. Deletions cut 1 base from V and 5 bases from J, with 2 bases between. The CDR3 length is 11 residues. Germline V CDR1 and CDR2: SGHDN, FVKESK. The DNA for the CDR3 is TGTGCCAGCAGCCAAGGTTATGGCTACACCTTC. Translated: CASSQGYGYTF. Drawing the rest from reference TRBV14 and TRBJ1-2, the complete variable domain is EAGVTQFPSHSVIEKGQTVTLRCDPISGHDNLYWYRRVMGKEIKFLLHFVKESKQDESGMPNNRFLAERTGGTYSTLKVQPAELEDSGVYFCASSQGYGYTFGSGTRLTVV.

The CDR3 reads CASSLQGSWQGRAGGNYGYTF. CDR3 DNA: TGTGCCAGCAGTTTACAAGGGTCGTGGCAGGGACGCGCAGGGGGAAACTATGGCTACACCTTC. The V call is TRBV27, the J call TRBJ1-2, with 7 positions matching TRBD1. The CDR3 contains 21 residues. The germline V gene encodes CDR1 MNHEY and CDR2 SMNVEV (reference sequence). V lost 2 bases and J lost 2; bases outside the gene matches: 23.

This clone was detected many times. The V and J genes are TRBV2 and TRBJ1-2, with D perhaps matching TRBD1 (6 bases). Trimming pared 6 bases from V and 0 bases from J, leaving 23 bases between. Germline V gives CDR1 SNHLY, CDR2 FYNNEI. CDR3 length equals 18 residues. The CDR3 DNA is TGTGCCAGCAGGCTTCCCCGGGACACTCTCCAAGCTAACTATGGCTACACCTTC. Its protein product is CASRLPRDTLQANYGYTF.

The chain combines TRBV6-1 with TRBJ1-5, with TRBD1 identical over 9 bases. CDR1 is MNHNS and CDR2 is SASEGT in the germline V gene. The CDR3 extends over 15 amino acids. V lost 7 bases and J lost 0; bases outside the gene matches: 4. CDR3 sequence reads: CASTYRGPSNQPQHF. In nucleotides, the CDR3 is TGTGCCAGCACATACAGGGGGCCTAGCAATCAGCCCCAGCATTTT.

The chain's CDR3 is CASKLGVATDEQYF. CDR3 bases: TGTGCCAGCAAACTGGGGGTGGCTACCGACGAGCAGTACTTC. The chain links TRBV27 to TRBJ2-7; either TRBD1 or TRBD2 may fit D (5 bases each). The length of the CDR3 is 14 residues. Germline lookup yields CDR1 MNHEY and CDR2 SMNVEV (reference sequence). V was trimmed by 7 bases and J by 5 bases, leaving 18 bases between them.

The chain has TRBV21-1 and TRBJ2-3; no DNA check was done on the table's D call, TRBD2. TRBV21-1 is a documented pseudogene. This CDR3 spans 23 amino acids. The CDR3 protein is CASSKAPRGSGRANGVLTDTQYF. In nucleotides, the CDR3 is TGTGCCAGCAGCAAAGCCCCTAGAGGTAGCGGGAGGGCGAATGGGGTATTAACAGATACGCAGTATTTT.

This sequence joins TRBV2 and TRBJ1-1; D is perhaps TRBD1 (5 bases). Germline V lookup: CDR1 SNHLY, CDR2 FYNNEI. Deletions cut 11 bases from V and 6 bases from J, with 19 bases between. There are 13 residues in the CDR3. The CDR3 coding sequence is TGTGCCTTTAACAGGCCCGGGGGGTCTGAAGCTTTCTTT. Amino acid sequence: CAFNRPGGSEAFF.

The CDR3 loop reads CASSWDSYNEQFF. CDR3 coding DNA: TGTGCCAGCAGCTGGGACAGCTACAATGAGCAGTTCTTC. This chain links TRBV5-4 with TRBJ2-1; the match to TRBD1 covers 7 bases. The ends lost 3 bases at V and 3 bases at J; junction bases unmatched: 0. Per germline, CDR1 SGHNT and CDR2 YYREEE (reference sequence). This CDR3 is 13 amino acids long.

This clone was observed a handful of times. The chain has TRBV18 and TRBJ1-5; D is unresolved. The CDR3 is made up of 15 amino acids. V was trimmed by 4 bases and J by 1 base, leaving 11 bases between them. Germline V gene data show CDR1 as KGHSH and CDR2 as LQKENI. Here the CDR3 reads CASSLGPKSNQPQHF. Here the CDR3 DNA reads TGTGCCAGCTCACTGGGCCCCAAAAGCAATCAGCCCCAGCATTTT.

The sample holds a few counts of this clone. The V gene is TRBV7-3, the J gene TRBJ2-1; no clear D. V was trimmed by 5 bases and J by 0 bases, leaving 11 bases between them. The CDR3 runs to 15 residues. CDR1 and CDR2 (germline): SGHTA, FQGTGA. The CDR3 sequence is CASSPIASSYNEQFF. The CDR3 region has the DNA TGTGCCAGCAGCCCAATCGCGAGCTCCTACAATGAGCAGTTCTTC.

The CDR3 sequence is CASSPLTVWNTEAFF. The CDR3 bases are TGTGCCAGCAGCCCCCTGACTGTTTGGAACACTGAAGCTTTCTTT. The rearrangement joins TRBV7-2 to TRBJ1-1; D uncertain. Germline CDR1 and CDR2: SGHTA and FQGNSA. The V gene lost 5 bases and the J gene lost 1 base, with 14 bases spanning the gap. This CDR3 spans 15 amino acids.

DNA of the CDR3: TGTGCCAGTAGTGGCCGACTAGCCGGTTGGGAGCAGTACTTC. Translated: CASSGRLAGWEQYF. The chain is built from TRBV19 and TRBJ2-7, with 7 bases aligning to TRBD2. There are 14 residues in the CDR3. Germline-derived CDR1 and CDR2 are LNHDA and SQIVND (reference sequence). V was clipped by 5 bases and J by 7 bases; unmatched bases: 11. Together with reference TRBV19 and TRBJ2-7, the CDR3 gives the full variable domain: DGGITQSPKYLFRKEGQNVTLSCEQNLNHDAMYWYRQDPGQGLRLIYYSQIVNDFQKGDIAEGYSVSREKKESFPLTVTSAQKNPTAFYLCASSGRLAGWEQYFGPGTRLTVT.

The sample holds a few counts of this clone. The CDR3 DNA reads TGTGCCAGCAGTTTCGACAGGGTCACTGAAGCTTTCTTT. It is translated as CASSFDRVTEAFF. This chain links TRBV28 with TRBJ1-1; 7 nucleotides agree with TRBD1. V lost 3 bases to trimming and J lost 4 bases; unmatched junction nucleotides: 2. CDR3 size: 13 residues. Germline values: CDR1 MDHEN, CDR2 SYDVKM.

In its sample, this clone was seen many times. This rearrangement joins TRBV7-6 to TRBJ2-7; TRBD1 matches at 9 bases. The CDR3 loop spans 13 amino acids. J was trimmed by 5 bases and V by 5 bases; bases with no gene match: 4. The germline CDR1 and CDR2 sequences are SGHVS and FNYEAQ. CDR3 protein: CASSVQGAHEQYF. DNA of the CDR3: TGTGCCAGCAGCGTACAGGGGGCCCACGAGCAGTACTTC. Looking up the rest from reference TRBV7-6 and TRBJ2-7 gives the full variable domain: GAGVSQSPRYKVTKRGQDVALRCDPISGHVSLYWYRQALGQGPEFLTYFNYEAQQDKSGLPNDRFSAERPEGSISTLTIQRTEQRDSAMYRCASSVQGAHEQYFGPGTRLTVT.

V usage is TRBV7-2 and J usage is TRBJ2-1; 10 nucleotides agree with TRBD2. CDR1 is SGHTA, CDR2 FQGNSA, per germline. This CDR3 region has 15 residues. Trimming took 5 bases from V and 3 from J; bases not matched to a gene: 4. As DNA, the CDR3 is TGTGCCAGCAGCCTAGGGACTAGCGACTACAATGAGCAGTTCTTC. Translation gives CASSLGTSDYNEQFF.

The V call is TRBV28, the J call TRBJ2-2; 14 bases line up with TRBD2. CDR1 MDHEN and CDR2 SYDVKM come from the germline V gene. This CDR3 has 16 residues. V was clipped by 10 bases and J by 4 bases; unmatched bases: 8. The CDR3 DNA reads TGTGCCACCCGACTAGCGGGAGGGCGAAGCACCGGGGAGCTGTTTTTT. It yields the protein CATRLAGGRSTGELFF.

V and J are TRBV19 and TRBJ2-7; TRBD2 aligns across 8 bases. The CDR3 spans 17 residues. The V and J ends lost 2 bases and 2 bases, in that order; junction bases with no gene match: 11. From germline, CDR1 is LNHDA and CDR2 SQIVND (reference sequence). In DNA form, the CDR3 reads TGTGCCAGTAGTATATTCGCCACTAGCGGACCCACCTACGAGCAGTACTTC. Encoded protein: CASSIFATSGPTYEQYF.

The chain joins TRBV30 to TRBJ1-5; D is unclear. This CDR3 has 13 amino acids. The germline V gene has CDR1 GTSNPN and CDR2 SVGIG (reference sequence). The ends were cut back, 0 bases at V and 4 bases at J, with 7 bases in the middle. The CDR3 reads CAWSVGINQPQHF. CDR3 nucleotides: TGTGCCTGGAGTGTGGGCATTAATCAGCCCCAGCATTTT.

The V gene is TRBV4-2, the J gene TRBJ2-5, with a weak D call TRBD1 (6 bases). This CDR3 region has 18 residues. In germline, CDR1 is LGHNA, CDR2 YNFKEQ. The V and J ends lost 0 bases and 5 bases respectively, with 22 bases between them. CDR3: CASSQDFSSGRGDETQYF. CDR3 nucleotides: TGTGCCAGCAGCCAAGATTTTTCCTCGGGCAGGGGTGATGAGACCCAGTACTTC.